The 18 T cell receptor beta chains presented below share a single source sample, sequenced in a study of cytomegalovirus exposure and HLA in healthy donors. The PCR used 60 Vbeta and 13 Jbeta primers. Data came from immunoSEQ multiplex PCR; TCRdb stores just in-frame clones and leaves some out. This table holds 150,000 to 200,000 clones, roughly 79% found once. The sequenced sample was PBMCs. The receptors stem from a woman aged 40 to 55 in good health and CMV-seronegative.

The V gene is TRBV6-1, the J gene TRBJ1-1; 8 bases align to TRBD1. This CDR3 is 16 amino acids long. Unmatched junction bases numbered 13, after V lost 3 bases and J lost 7 bases. Germline V CDR1 and CDR2: MNHNS, SASEGT. The DNA for the CDR3 is TGTGCCAGCAGTGATCTTCCAGGGGGCTCGGGTAGTGAAGCTTTCTTT. Translated, it gives CASSDLPGGSGSEAFF.

Of note for this clone: Different DNA sequences within this sample yield the same CDR3. Here the CDR3 DNA reads TGCGCCAGCAGCTTGGGACGGGGGGGCACAGATACGCAGTATTTT. It is translated as CASSLGRGGTDTQYF. V is TRBV5-1 and J is TRBJ2-3; TRBD2 matches at 7 bases. Germline V gene lookup returns CDR1 SGHRS and CDR2 YFSETQ. The CDR3 spans 15 residues. The V and J ends lost 0 bases and 1 base, in that order; junction bases with no gene match: 2.

In this sample, this clone turned up a few times. The rearrangement joins TRBV2 to TRBJ2-5; D unclear. The J call may be wrong; the DNA end is better matched by TRBJ2-7. CDR3 length: 16 residues. The germline V gene encodes CDR1 SNHLY and CDR2 FYNNEI. CDR3 in DNA: TGTGCCAGCAGTGATAAACCCCGTCTAGTCTCCTACGAGCAGTACTTC. Amino acid sequence: CASSDKPRLVSYEQYF.

V gene TRBV2 combines with J gene TRBJ2-5; D is uncertain. The ends were cut back, 2 bases at V and 3 bases at J, with 13 bases in the middle. CDR3 length equals 15 residues. CDR1 SNHLY and CDR2 FYNNEI come from the germline V gene. As DNA, the CDR3 is TGTGCCAGCAGTGAATCTCGCTTAACAGAAGAGACCCAGTACTTC. As protein: CASSESRLTEETQYF.

This chain uses TRBV2 with TRBJ1-5, with D uncertain. CDR1 and CDR2 (germline): SNHLY, FYNNEI. V was pared by 4 bases and J by 1 base, with 8 bases between. The CDR3 covers 14 residues. The CDR3 protein is CASSGGVSNQPQHF. The CDR3 DNA is TGTGCCAGCAGTGGCGGGGTAAGCAATCAGCCCCAGCATTTT.

The rearrangement joins TRBV7-2 to TRBJ1-4; tentatively, D is TRBD1 (6 bases). V lost 1 base to trimming and J lost 7 bases, with 16 bases between them. The CDR3 has 16 amino acids. Germline V gene data show CDR1 as SGHTA and CDR2 as FQGNSA. Here the CDR3 DNA reads TGTGCCAGCAGCTTAGAATCAGGGGATTGGGGTGAAAAACTGTTTTTT. Translating it yields CASSLESGDWGEKLFF.

The chain links TRBV11-2 to TRBJ2-7; D gene ambiguous. V was cut by 0 bases and J by 2 bases, with 5 bases left in between. From germline, CDR1 is SGHAT and CDR2 FQNNGV. This CDR3 has 13 residues. CDR3 sequence reads: CASSLDNPYEQYF. CDR3 sequence (DNA): TGTGCCAGCAGCTTAGATAATCCCTACGAGCAGTACTTC. Looking up the rest from reference TRBV11-2 and TRBJ2-7 gives the full variable domain: EAGVAQSPRYKIIEKRQSVAFWCNPISGHATLYWYQQILGQGPKLLIQFQNNGVVDDSQLPKDRFSAERLKGVDSTLKIQPAKLEDSAVYLCASSLDNPYEQYFGPGTRLTVT.

The rearrangement joins TRBV7-3 to TRBJ2-1, with 11 nucleotides matching TRBD2. This CDR3 contains 17 residues. The trim removed 4 bases at V and 5 bases at J, leaving 10 bases unmatched. The germline gives CDR1 SGHTA, CDR2 FQGTGA. This CDR3 is CASSSWALAGGNNEQFF. The CDR3 nucleotides read TGTGCCAGCAGCTCCTGGGCCCTAGCGGGAGGAAACAATGAGCAGTTCTTC.

This clone was picked up one time. The chain recombines TRBV7-9 with TRBJ2-5; 8 bases match TRBD2. TRBJ2-7 explains the end of the DNA better; the J call may be wrong. This CDR3 is 16 amino acids long. Germline assignment: CDR1 SEHNR and CDR2 FQNEAQ (reference sequence). CDR3 sequence: CASSLGGGTSNPEQYF. The CDR3 nucleotides are TGTGCCAGCAGCTTAGGGGGTGGGACTAGTAATCCCGAGCAGTACTTC.

The chain couples TRBV2 to TRBJ2-1; 8 bases match TRBD2. With 11 bases clipped from V and 3 bases from J, the junction kept 9 bases outside the gene matches. Germline V lookup: CDR1 SNHLY, CDR2 FYNNEI. The CDR3 has 14 amino acids. The CDR3 nucleotides read TGTGCCTCACAAGCGGGAGTTAGCTACAATGAGCAGTTCTTC. This encodes CASQAGVSYNEQFF.

The chain has TRBV6-6 and TRBJ1-5, with a possible D match to TRBD1 (6 bases). The CDR3 has 15 residues. Germline V gene sequence: CDR1 MNHNY, CDR2 SVGAGI (reference sequence). Trimming removed 7 bases from V and 0 bases from J, with 13 bases in between. For the CDR3, the DNA is TGTGCCAGCACCAAGACAGGTTATAGCAATCAGCCCCAGCATTTT. Amino acid sequence: CASTKTGYSNQPQHF.

The chain carries TRBV7-3 and TRBJ2-5; perhaps TRBD1 as D (6 bases). V lost 5 bases and J lost 3, with 10 bases in between. There are 13 residues in the CDR3. From germline, CDR1 is SGHTA and CDR2 FQGTGA. CDR3 amino acids: CASSPNREETQYF. For the CDR3, the DNA is TGTGCCAGCAGCCCCAACAGGGAAGAGACCCAGTACTTC.

CDR3 in amino acids: CASSLGTSGSNGELFF. Written as DNA, the CDR3 is TGTGCCAGCAGCTTAGGGACTAGCGGGAGTAACGGGGAGCTGTTTTTT. This chain connects TRBV11-3 to TRBJ2-2, with 13 bases fitting TRBD2. Losses at the gene ends were 1 base for V and 7 bases for J; bases not matched to a gene: 3. CDR3 length: 16 residues. Germline CDR1 and CDR2: SGHNT and YENEEA.

J is TRBJ1-2 and V is TRBV9, with TRBD1 as a possible D gene (5 bases). The CDR3 has 15 amino acids. V dropped 4 bases and J dropped 1 base, with 14 bases sitting between them. The germline V gene encodes CDR1 SGDLS and CDR2 YYNGEE. In nucleotides, the CDR3 is TGTGCCAGCAGCCCTTCGGGGGGATTTAACTATGGCTACACCTTC. This encodes CASSPSGGFNYGYTF.

This clone appeared a few times. This sequence joins TRBV29-1 and TRBJ2-2; 7 bases are shared with TRBD2. This CDR3 spans 16 amino acids. The V and J ends lost 6 bases and 4 bases, in that order; junction bases with no gene match: 14. Per the germline V gene, CDR1 is SQVTM and CDR2 is ANQGSEA. CDR3 in amino acids: CSVSSRGGSVTGELFF. In nucleotides, the CDR3 is TGCAGCGTCTCTTCTAGGGGCGGGAGCGTCACCGGGGAGCTGTTTTTT.

CDR3 amino acids: CASSTGGYGNTIYF. CDR3 in DNA: TGTGCCAGCAGCACAGGGGGCTACGGAAACACCATATATTTT. The V call is TRBV6-1, the J call TRBJ1-3, with 9 bases aligning to TRBD1. Germline V lookup: CDR1 MNHNS, CDR2 SASEGT. With V trimmed by 6 bases and J by 4 bases, 4 bases remained unmatched. The CDR3 runs to 14 residues.

The chain has TRBV7-9 and TRBJ1-1, with 9 bases matching TRBD1. V lost 5 bases to trimming and J lost 6 bases; unmatched junction nucleotides: 10. CDR1 is SEHNR, CDR2 FQNEAQ, per germline (reference sequence). The CDR3 extends over 15 amino acids. The CDR3 sequence is CASSPTTGGLAEAFF. The CDR3 DNA follows: TGTGCCAGCAGCCCGACCACAGGGGGCCTAGCTGAAGCTTTCTTT.

The chain uses TRBV6-6 and TRBJ2-1; D unclear. Germline V gives CDR1 MNHNY, CDR2 SVGAGI (reference sequence). The CDR3 has 16 amino acids. V shed 10 bases and J shed 4 bases, with 23 bases lying between them. CDR3 nucleotides: TGTGCCACCTACACAAACCCCCCGCGGCGGTACAATGAGCAGTTCTTC. Residues: CATYTNPPRRYNEQFF.